Listed below are T cell receptor beta chains from one sample, sequenced in a study of shared T cell receptors in the human thymus. Method: immunoSEQ multiplex PCR; TCRdb's copy keeps in-frame clones and lacks some. This sample has over 350,000 clones, with roughly 94% found just once. Sequencing was performed on thymocytes. These receptors all come from a human donor. Each CDR3 is given with its conserved first and last residue. D genes are given only for firm matches. The listing skips clone size in some rows; elsewhere it reads once, few, many or a size class.

J: TRBJ2-2
size: once
V: TRBV7-9
D: TRBD2
DNA: TGTGCCAGCAGCCCCCACCGGGGCGGGAGCATCACCGGGGAGCTGTTTTTT
CDR3: CASSPHRGGSITGELFF

J: TRBJ2-3
size: -
V: TRBV27
D: -
DNA: TGTGCCAGCAGTCTTGCCTCGGACGGACTTTTCACAGATACGCAGTATTTT
CDR3: CASSLASDGLFTDTQYF

J: TRBJ2-1
size: once
V: TRBV11-3
D: -
DNA: TGTGCCAGCAGCCCCCCAGGGAGATACAATGAGCAGTTCTTC
CDR3: CASSPPGRYNEQFF

J: TRBJ2-1
size: -
V: TRBV10-3
D: TRBD2
DNA: TGTGCCATCAGTGAGTCGGGGGGGGTACTAGCGGGAAATACGTTTTGGGAGCAGTTCTTC
CDR3: CAISESGGVLAGNTFWEQFF

J: TRBJ2-7
size: -
V: TRBV11-2
D: -
DNA: TGTGCCAGCAGCTTAGTAACGGGACACTCCTACGAGCAGTACTTC
CDR3: CASSLVTGHSYEQYF

J: TRBJ1-2
size: -
V: TRBV29-1
D: TRBD1
DNA: TGCAGCGTTGTAAGAACAGGGGACAACTATGGCTACACCTTC
CDR3: CSVVRTGDNYGYTF

J: TRBJ2-7
size: -
V: TRBV28
D: TRBD1
DNA: TGTGCCACCTCGGGACAGCTGTCTACCTCCAGCTCCTACGAGCAGTACTTC
CDR3: CATSGQLSTSSSYEQYF

J: TRBJ2-5
size: -
V: TRBV21-1
D: -
DNA: TGTGCCAGCAGCGCCCGAAGTGGGCAGAAACTCCAAGAGACCCAGTACTTC
CDR3: CASSARSGQKLQETQYF

J: TRBJ2-5
size: -
V: TRBV27
D: TRBD2
DNA: TGTGCCAGCAGTTCGACTAGCGGGAGGTCCCGGTGGGCTGCCCAGTACTTC
CDR3: CASSSTSGRSRWAAQYF

J: TRBJ1-1
size: -
V: TRBV9
D: -
DNA: TGTGCCAGCAGCACCACGGGACACTTGAACACTGAAGCTTTCTTT
CDR3: CASSTTGHLNTEAFF

J: TRBJ2-4
size: -
V: TRBV27
D: -
DNA: TGTGCCAGCAGTTTACCGGGCGAAAACATTCAGTACTTC
CDR3: CASSLPGENIQYF

J: TRBJ2-7
size: -
V: TRBV14
D: -
DNA: TGTGCCAGCAGCCAACCATCCCGGGGGACCTACGAGCAGTACTTC
CDR3: CASSQPSRGTYEQYF

J: TRBJ2-2
size: -
V: TRBV4-1
D: TRBD2
DNA: TGCGCCAGCAGCCAGGGACTAGCGGGAGGCAACACCGGGGAGCTGTTTTTT
CDR3: CASSQGLAGGNTGELFF

J: TRBJ2-5
size: -
V: TRBV7-9
D: -
DNA: TGTGCCAGCAGCTTGAATTTAGTAAGGGGAAGCGGGTTCCAAGAGACCCAGTACTTC
CDR3: CASSLNLVRGSGFQETQYF

J: TRBJ2-7
size: -
V: TRBV5-1
D: TRBD1
DNA: TGCGCCAGCAGCTCTCCGGGACAGGGACGCTACGAGCAGTACTTC
CDR3: CASSSPGQGRYEQYF

J: TRBJ2-4
size: once
V: TRBV6-5
D: -
DNA: TGTGCCAGCAGTTATAGGGTCAAGGGGGTCAGCAACATTCAGTACTTC
CDR3: CASSYRVKGVSNIQYF

J: TRBJ2-5
size: -
V: TRBV6-6
D: -
DNA: TGTGCCAGCAGTTACGCTGGGTTGGGTAGCCCTCGGGCCCAGTACTTC
CDR3: CASSYAGLGSPRAQYF

J: TRBJ2-7
size: -
V: TRBV11-2
D: -
DNA: TGTGCCAGCACCCAGGGTGGCGGAACCTACGAGCAGTACTTC
CDR3: CASTQGGGTYEQYF

J: TRBJ1-1
size: -
V: TRBV27
D: -
DNA: TGTGCCAGCAGTTTATCGTTGAGACTTCGGGCTGAAGCTTTCTTT
CDR3: CASSLSLRLRAEAFF

J: TRBJ1-5
size: -
V: TRBV15
D: -
DNA: TGTGCCACCAGCAAAGTACAGGGATATCAGCCCCAGCATTTT
CDR3: CATSKVQGYQPQHF

J: TRBJ2-1
size: -
V: TRBV19
D: -
DNA: TGTGCCAGCCAGAATAAATCGGGCCCGCAGTTCTTC
CDR3: CASQNKSGPQFF

J: TRBJ2-5
size: -
V: TRBV5-6
D: -
DNA: TGTGCCAGCAGCTTGGCCCTCTCCGGGCCGTACTTC
CDR3: CASSLALSGPYF

J: TRBJ2-7
size: -
V: TRBV5-1
D: TRBD2
DNA: TGCGCCAGCAGCTTGTCTGGTAGCGGGAGGGAGCACCAACTATTCTACGAGCAGTACTTC
CDR3: CASSLSGSGREHQLFYEQYF

J: TRBJ2-3
size: -
V: TRBV19
D: TRBD1
DNA: TGTGCCAGTAGGAGTCCAGGGGGCCCAAACACAGATACGCAGTATTTT
CDR3: CASRSPGGPNTDTQYF

J: TRBJ2-1
size: -
V: TRBV11-2
D: -
DNA: TGTGCCAGCAGCCCCGAGTCCCAGACTAGCTCCTACAATGAGCAGTTCTTC
CDR3: CASSPESQTSSYNEQFF

J: TRBJ2-7
size: few
V: TRBV7-8
D: TRBD2
DNA: TGTGCCAGCAGCTTACGCCTAGCGGACCTGAGCTCCTACGAGCAGTACTTC
CDR3: CASSLRLADLSSYEQYF

J: TRBJ2-5
size: -
V: TRBV12-5
D: -
DNA: TGTGCTAGTGGTTTGGTACTACCCCCGGGACCGTCCCAAGAGACCCAGTACTTC
CDR3: CASGLVLPPGPSQETQYF

J: TRBJ2-5
size: -
V: TRBV28
D: TRBD1
DNA: TGTGCCAGCAGCTCTTCCGGGACAGGGGTAGGAGTCCAAGAGACCCAGTACTTC
CDR3: CASSSSGTGVGVQETQYF

J: TRBJ2-1
size: -
V: TRBV7-3
D: -
DNA: TGTGCCAGCAGCTCGCCCCGCCCGGACGGAGTCAATGAGCAGTTCTTC
CDR3: CASSSPRPDGVNEQFF

J: TRBJ2-5
size: -
V: TRBV10-3
D: -
DNA: TGTGCCACATCCCGGGGGGCGGCGGAGACCCAGTACTTC
CDR3: CATSRGAAETQYF

J: TRBJ2-1
size: -
V: TRBV6-4
D: TRBD1
DNA: TGTGCCAGCAGTGGCGGGACAGGGGGCTACAATGAGCAGTTCTTC
CDR3: CASSGGTGGYNEQFF

J: TRBJ2-3
size: -
V: TRBV9
D: TRBD2
DNA: TGTGCCAGCAGCCTGGGGGGGACGCAGTATTTT
CDR3: CASSLGGTQYF

J: TRBJ2-7
size: -
V: TRBV5-1
D: -
DNA: TGCGCCAGCAGCAATAGCTGCGGGGCCCCGACTCCGGGCGAGCAGTACTTC
CDR3: CASSNSCGAPTPGEQYF

J: TRBJ2-7
size: -
V: TRBV5-6
D: -
DNA: TGTGCCAGCAGTGTGGGCAGGGGCCACGAGCAGTACTTC
CDR3: CASSVGRGHEQYF

J: TRBJ2-7
size: -
V: TRBV7-2
D: -
DNA: TGTGCCAGCAGCCCCTCCCCGCCGGGCAGGGTGTGCGAGCAGTACTTC
CDR3: CASSPSPPGRVCEQYF

J: TRBJ1-5
size: -
V: TRBV4-2
D: -
DNA: TGTGCCAGCAGCCAACCGGGGATAAGCAATCAGCCCCAGCATTTT
CDR3: CASSQPGISNQPQHF

J: TRBJ2-3
size: -
V: TRBV9
D: TRBD1
DNA: TGTGCCAGCAGCGACCGGGACAGGAATGATGGACACCATGATACGCAGTATTTT
CDR3: CASSDRDRNDGHHDTQYF

J: TRBJ2-1
size: -
V: TRBV29-1
D: -
DNA: TGCAGCGTTGAAGCGGTATACAATGAGCAGTTCTTC
CDR3: CSVEAVYNEQFF

J: TRBJ1-2
size: -
V: TRBV9
D: TRBD1
DNA: TGTGCCAGCAGCAAACTTTTACAGGGGCCTAACTATGGCTACACCTTC
CDR3: CASSKLLQGPNYGYTF

J: TRBJ2-2
size: -
V: TRBV19
D: -
DNA: TGTGCCAGTAGTATTGTATCGGGGCGGACCGGGGAGCTGTTTTTT
CDR3: CASSIVSGRTGELFF

J: TRBJ2-1
size: -
V: TRBV15
D: -
DNA: TGTGCCACCAGCAGAGACAATAGCGTCCCCGACTCCTACAATGAGCAGTTCTTC
CDR3: CATSRDNSVPDSYNEQFF

J: TRBJ2-7
size: -
V: TRBV9
D: -
DNA: TGTGCCAGCAGCCTGACCTCCATGGGGATCGAGCAGTACTTC
CDR3: CASSLTSMGIEQYF

J: TRBJ2-1
size: once
V: TRBV27
D: -
DNA: TGTGCCAGCAGTTTAAGGGGTGAGCAGTTCTTC
CDR3: CASSLRGEQFF

J: TRBJ2-7
size: once
V: TRBV7-9
D: -
DNA: TGTGCCAGCAGCTTAGACTACGAGCAGTACTTC
CDR3: CASSLDYEQYF